These T cell receptor beta chains were read from a single sample in a study of shared clonotypes between healthy human individuals. TCRdb keeps only in-frame clones here, not all; method: immunoSEQ multiplex PCR. The sample lists about 990,000 clones; about four fifths were seen once. Sequencing used memory CD4+ T cells from PBMCs. Receptors were obtained from a man between 18 and 35 years old in good health. Some clones in this sample may be carry-over from other donors' samples. CDR3s include the opening cysteine and the closing phenylalanine or tryptophan. The D gene is left open where the match is weak. Only part of the rows carry a size: once, few, many, or a class if the clone is expanded.

abundance	v_gene	d_gene	j_gene	CDR3nt	CDR3aa
.	TRBV5-1	.	TRBJ2-3	TGCGCCAGCAGCTCCGGACAGAGCACAGATACGCAGTATTTT	CASSSGQSTDTQYF
.	TRBV2	.	TRBJ1-2	TGTGCCAGCAGATTAGACAACTATGGCTACACCTTC	CASRLDNYGYTF
many	TRBV10-3	.	TRBJ2-7	TGTGCCATCGGGGTGACGGGTGGGTACGAGCAGTACTTC	CAIGVTGGYEQYF
.	TRBV30	.	TRBJ2-5	TGTGCCTGGAGTGCCCTGGAAGAGACCCAGTACTTC	CAWSALEETQYF
.	TRBV28	.	TRBJ1-2	TGTGCCAGCAGTTTAGCGGCTAACTATGGCTACACCTTC	CASSLAANYGYTF
.	TRBV5-1	.	TRBJ1-2	TGCGCCAGCAGCTTGGAATCGTCCTCCTATGGCTACACCTTC	CASSLESSSYGYTF
.	TRBV9	.	TRBJ2-3	TGTGCCAGCAGCGCTACACAGGGTAGTGATACGCAGTATTTT	CASSATQGSDTQYF
.	TRBV7-2	TRBD2	TRBJ2-2	TGTGCCAGCAGCTTCACTAGCGCTACGAACACCGGGGAGCTGTTTTTT	CASSFTSATNTGELFF
.	TRBV5-1	TRBD1	TRBJ1-2	TGCGCCAGCTCGGAATACAGGGGTAACTATGGCTACACCTTC	CASSEYRGNYGYTF
.	TRBV5-1	.	TRBJ1-1	TGCGCCAGCACCTCTGATTGGGGGGGCACTGAAGCTTTCTTT	CASTSDWGGTEAFF
.	TRBV2	.	TRBJ1-3	TGTGCCAGCAGTGAAGCGCTTGCAGGGCTTAGCTCTGGAAACACCATATATTTT	CASSEALAGLSSGNTIYF
.	TRBV7-3	.	TRBJ2-6	TGTGCCAGCAGCTCGTTGGGACTGACCTCTGGGGCCAACGTCCTGACTTTC	CASSSLGLTSGANVLTF
.	TRBV2	.	TRBJ1-4	TGTGCCAGCAAGAGGGCCCGACAAAATGAAAAACTGTTTTTT	CASKRARQNEKLFF
.	TRBV11-2	.	TRBJ1-1	TGTGCCAGCAGCTTAGATGGTCAGAGAGAAGCTTTCTTT	CASSLDGQREAFF
.	TRBV7-3	TRBD1	TRBJ2-7	TGTGCCAGCAGCTTACGGACAGGGATCGAGCAGTACTTC	CASSLRTGIEQYF
.	TRBV7-9	TRBD1	TRBJ2-7	TGTGCCAGCAGCTTTGCCGGGACAGGAGGTATTGGGCAGTACTTC	CASSFAGTGGIGQYF
.	TRBV2	TRBD1	TRBJ1-5	TGTGCCAGCAGTGAGAGACAGGGGAGAAGCAATCAGCCCCAGCATTTT	CASSERQGRSNQPQHF
.	TRBV6-6	.	TRBJ2-1	TGTGCCAGCAGTTTGAGCGGCTCCTACAATGAGCAGTTCTTC	CASSLSGSYNEQFF
.	TRBV20-1	.	TRBJ1-1	TGCAGCCCAGGGAGCACTGAAGCTTTCTTT	CSPGSTEAFF
.	TRBV2	TRBD1	TRBJ1-4	TGTGCCAGCAGTTTAACAGGGGCTCGGGAAAAACTGTTTTTT	CASSLTGAREKLFF
.	TRBV7-9	.	TRBJ2-5	TGTGCCAGCAGCCCGGAGACCGTAGAAGAGACCCAGTACTTC	CASSPETVEETQYF
.	TRBV6-6	.	TRBJ2-3	TGTGCCAGCAAAGACCTCACAGATACGCAGTATTTT	CASKDLTDTQYF